Described below is a single T cell receptor (beta chain) sequence and its context. Its target is not known. This table comes from immunoSEQ multiplex PCR, and its TCRdb copy is limited to in-frame clones, with some not included. Here the sample spans some 14,000 clones, under 65% being singletons. V lost 2 bases and J lost 3, with 9 bases in between. In germline, CDR1 is SGDLS, CDR2 YYNGEE. This CDR3 region has 13 residues. These data originate in a study of cytotoxic CD8 clonotypes in ibrutinib-treated CLL. Turning to the study itself: A mean of around 260,000 productive templates and over 75,000 productive rearrangements was obtained per sample.

Study conclusions and caveats: Rising at ibrutinib response, clonality subsequently fell back toward baseline at progression. Baseline-level clonality went beyond age-matched healthy donors and moved in step with circulating CD8+ T-cell counts.

Cryopreserved PBMCs yielded around 2.1 micrograms of genomic DNA for TCR beta libraries. This chain uses TRBV9 with TRBJ2-7, with D possibly matching TRBD2 (5 bases). The sample consisted of PBMCs, taken at a 24-month disease-progression time point, from a patient treated with ibrutinib. The sequence came from a human donor with chronic lymphocytic leukemia. CDR3 in amino acids: CASSVGANYEQYF. The CDR3 bases are TGTGCCAGCAGCGTGGGAGCGAACTACGAGCAGTACTTC.